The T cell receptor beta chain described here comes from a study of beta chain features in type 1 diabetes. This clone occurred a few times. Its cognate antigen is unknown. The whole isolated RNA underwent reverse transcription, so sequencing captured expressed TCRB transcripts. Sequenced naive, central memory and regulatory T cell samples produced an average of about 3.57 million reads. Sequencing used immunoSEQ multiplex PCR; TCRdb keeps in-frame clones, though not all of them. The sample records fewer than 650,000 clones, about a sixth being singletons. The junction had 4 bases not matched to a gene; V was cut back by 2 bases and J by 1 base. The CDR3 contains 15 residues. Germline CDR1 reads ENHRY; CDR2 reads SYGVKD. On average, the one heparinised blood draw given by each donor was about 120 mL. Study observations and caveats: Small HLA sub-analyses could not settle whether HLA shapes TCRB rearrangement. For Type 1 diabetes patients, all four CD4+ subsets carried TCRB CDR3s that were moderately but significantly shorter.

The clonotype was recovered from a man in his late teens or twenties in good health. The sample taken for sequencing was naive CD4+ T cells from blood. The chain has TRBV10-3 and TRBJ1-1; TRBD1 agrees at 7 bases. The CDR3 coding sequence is TGTGCCATCAGTGAGACTCGACAGGGGAACACTGAAGCTTTCTTT. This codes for CAISETRQGNTEAFF.